This TCR beta chain comes out of a study of memory CD4+ T cells and cytomegalovirus serostatus. In the study overall: Of the healthy Belgian adults, 9 or 10 were CMV seropositive and around 22 seronegative. Study results and caveats: The CMV-associated TCR signature appears largely within the CD4+ memory repertoire.

Points on this clone: What it binds is not known.

The table came from immunoSEQ multiplex PCR; TCRdb's copy has only in-frame clones and leaves some out. The repertoire has tens of thousands of clones, around three quarters of them found once; the top ten carry around 1.1%. Single viable CD3+CD4+CD8-CD45RO+ cells were sorted as the memory CD4+ T cells. The receptor was isolated from an adult in good health and CMV-seronegative. The sample taken for sequencing was memory CD4+ T cells from blood.

The CDR3 loop reads CASSQTRTDTQYF. The CDR3 bases are TGTGCCAGCAGCCAGACCCGCACAGATACGCAGTATTTT. The genes are TRBV2 and TRBJ2-3, with no clear D. This CDR3 has 13 residues. In germline, CDR1 is SNHLY, CDR2 FYNNEI. The V end lost 6 bases, the J end lost 1 base, and 8 bases lay between the germline ends.